These T cell receptor beta chains were read from a single sample in a study of a mutant IDH1 vaccine in newly diagnosed glioma. For these receptors, no antigen is known. The assay was immunoSEQ multiplex PCR, and TCRdb's table has in-frame clones only and misses some. Among tens of thousands of clones, about 81% were seen once, and the ten largest hold 4.3%. The sample was PBMCs, taken from a glioma patient whose treatment included an IDH1 peptide vaccine. These receptor sequences come from a woman aged 30 to 39 with glioma. Some clones in this sample may be carry-over from other donors' samples. The CDR3 runs from the conserved cysteine through the conserved F or W. A D gene is named only where the DNA matches it firmly. Clone size, where shown, is once, few, many, or a class for clones that have expanded.

clone size: -; J gene: TRBJ1-5; D gene: -; V gene: TRBV2; CDR3 DNA: TGTGCCAGCAGGGGTGGAGGCAATAGCAATCAGCCCCAGCATTTT; CDR3 protein: CASRGGGNSNQPQHF
clone size: -; J gene: TRBJ2-7; D gene: TRBD2; V gene: TRBV11-2; CDR3 DNA: TGTGCCAGCAGCTTAGTGGTAGCGGGAGGGCCGAAAACCTACGAGCAGTACTTC; CDR3 protein: CASSLVVAGGPKTYEQYF
clone size: -; J gene: TRBJ2-7; D gene: -; V gene: TRBV5-6; CDR3 DNA: TGTGCCAGCAGCTTGAACTACGAGCAGTACTTC; CDR3 protein: CASSLNYEQYF
clone size: -; J gene: TRBJ1-5; D gene: TRBD1; V gene: TRBV19; CDR3 DNA: TGTGCCAGTAGTATAGACGAACAGGGGTTAGGGAATCAGCCCCAGCATTTT; CDR3 protein: CASSIDEQGLGNQPQHF
clone size: -; J gene: TRBJ1-2; D gene: -; V gene: TRBV14; CDR3 DNA: TGTGCCAGCAGCCCCGGGGGCGGCTACACCTTC; CDR3 protein: CASSPGGGYTF
clone size: -; J gene: TRBJ2-7; D gene: -; V gene: TRBV29-1; CDR3 DNA: TGCAGCGTCCGCGACACCTACGAGCAGTACTTC; CDR3 protein: CSVRDTYEQYF
clone size: -; J gene: TRBJ1-4; D gene: -; V gene: TRBV7-7; CDR3 DNA: TGTGCTAGCAGCGGACGGGGGACCGAGTCTAATGAAAAACTGTTTTTT; CDR3 protein: CASSGRGTESNEKLFF
clone size: few; J gene: TRBJ1-5; D gene: -; V gene: TRBV10-1; CDR3 DNA: TGCGCCAGCAGTGTCTCGGGGAATCAGCCCCAGCATTTT; CDR3 protein: CASSVSGNQPQHF
clone size: -; J gene: TRBJ2-2; D gene: TRBD2; V gene: TRBV11-2; CDR3 DNA: TGTGCCAGCAGACTACGACTAGCGAGTAACACCGGGGAGCTGTTTTTT; CDR3 protein: CASRLRLASNTGELFF
clone size: -; J gene: TRBJ2-2; D gene: TRBD2; V gene: TRBV10-3; CDR3 DNA: TGTGCCATCAGGGAACTAGCGGTCGGGGAGCTGTTTTTT; CDR3 protein: CAIRELAVGELFF
clone size: -; J gene: TRBJ2-1; D gene: -; V gene: TRBV6-1; CDR3 DNA: TGTGCCTCCAGGGTCGAAAATGAGCAGTTCTTC; CDR3 protein: CASRVENEQFF
clone size: -; J gene: TRBJ2-2; D gene: -; V gene: TRBV30; CDR3 DNA: TGTGCCTGGAGTTCCCGGGGATTAACCGGGGAGCTGTTTTTT; CDR3 protein: CAWSSRGLTGELFF
clone size: -; J gene: TRBJ2-1; D gene: TRBD2; V gene: TRBV18; CDR3 DNA: TGTGCCAGCTCACGGGGAGGGTCCCAAGCGAGTAACAATGAGCAGTTCTTC; CDR3 protein: CASSRGGSQASNNEQFF
clone size: -; J gene: TRBJ1-5; D gene: -; V gene: TRBV4-2; CDR3 DNA: TGTGCCAGCAGCCAAGAAGCGGGGTCGCCCCAGCATTTT; CDR3 protein: CASSQEAGSPQHF
clone size: -; J gene: TRBJ1-1; D gene: TRBD1; V gene: TRBV6-1; CDR3 DNA: TGTGCCAGCTGGACAGGGGGGGCGGACACTGAAGCTTTCTTT; CDR3 protein: CASWTGGADTEAFF
clone size: few; J gene: TRBJ2-5; D gene: TRBD2; V gene: TRBV29-1; CDR3 DNA: TGCAGCGTCGGGCGACTGACTAGCGGGAGAGGAGAGACCCAGTACTTC; CDR3 protein: CSVGRLTSGRGETQYF
clone size: few; J gene: TRBJ1-5; D gene: -; V gene: TRBV30; CDR3 DNA: TGTGCCTGGAGTGTTAGACGGGGCAATCAGCCCCAGCATTTT; CDR3 protein: CAWSVRRGNQPQHF
clone size: few; J gene: TRBJ1-1; D gene: TRBD1; V gene: TRBV2; CDR3 DNA: TGTGCCAGCAGACCCGCGACAGGGAGTTCGGGAAAAGCTTTCTTT; CDR3 protein: CASRPATGSSGKAFF
clone size: -; J gene: TRBJ2-3; D gene: -; V gene: TRBV9; CDR3 DNA: TGTGCCAGCAGCTCAGGGGGCGGGAGCGGCACAGATACGCAGTATTTT; CDR3 protein: CASSSGGGSGTDTQYF
clone size: -; J gene: TRBJ2-5; D gene: -; V gene: TRBV6-6; CDR3 DNA: TGTGCCAGCAGTTTGGAAACGGGGGAGACCCAGTACTTC; CDR3 protein: CASSLETGETQYF
clone size: few; J gene: TRBJ2-2; D gene: -; V gene: TRBV6-5; CDR3 DNA: TGTGCCAGCAGTTACTCGCTCCACAGGAACACCGGGGAGCTGTTTTTT; CDR3 protein: CASSYSLHRNTGELFF
clone size: -; J gene: TRBJ2-7; D gene: -; V gene: TRBV4-1; CDR3 DNA: TGCGCCAGCAGCCAGGTCAAAGCAGAGTACGAGCAGTACTTC; CDR3 protein: CASSQVKAEYEQYF
clone size: -; J gene: TRBJ2-7; D gene: TRBD1; V gene: TRBV6-1; CDR3 DNA: TGTGCCAGCGGGGAGACAGGGTCCTACGAGCAGTACTTC; CDR3 protein: CASGETGSYEQYF
clone size: -; J gene: TRBJ1-4; D gene: -; V gene: TRBV29-1; CDR3 DNA: TGCAGCGTTGGAGGGGGTAATGAAAAACTGTTTTTT; CDR3 protein: CSVGGGNEKLFF
clone size: -; J gene: TRBJ1-1; D gene: -; V gene: TRBV5-4; CDR3 DNA: TGTGCCAGCAGCTTGGGTTCCCGGGAAACTGAAGCTTTCTTT; CDR3 protein: CASSLGSRETEAFF
clone size: -; J gene: TRBJ1-1; D gene: -; V gene: TRBV5-1; CDR3 DNA: TGCGCCAGCAGCTTCGCGTTGAACACTGAAGCTTTCTTT; CDR3 protein: CASSFALNTEAFF
clone size: -; J gene: TRBJ2-2; D gene: -; V gene: TRBV19; CDR3 DNA: TGTGCCAGTAGGCCAGCGGCTACCGGGGAGCTGTTTTTT; CDR3 protein: CASRPAATGELFF
clone size: -; J gene: TRBJ2-7; D gene: -; V gene: TRBV10-3; CDR3 DNA: TGTGCCATCAGAGGGACTGGCTCCTACGAGCAGTACTTC; CDR3 protein: CAIRGTGSYEQYF
clone size: -; J gene: TRBJ1-2; D gene: -; V gene: TRBV30; CDR3 DNA: TGTGCCTGGAGTGTAAGTCTATCTCCAGGGACCGGCTACACCTTC; CDR3 protein: CAWSVSLSPGTGYTF